Below, 26 T cell receptor beta chains from the same sample are listed, as sequenced in a study of OX40 agonist ivuxolimab in advanced cancers. The table came from immunoSEQ multiplex PCR; TCRdb's copy has only in-frame clones and leaves some out. The sample shows tens of thousands of clones, roughly 84% of them seen only once. This sample comprised CD4+ or CD8+ T cells sorted from blood, obtained in a trial of the OX40 agonist ivuxolimab. The receptors stem from an adult with an advanced solid tumor such as melanoma, head and neck, liver or kidney cancer.

This clone showed up just once. The chain is built from TRBV7-9 and TRBJ1-2; possibly TRBD1 for D (6 bases). The ends were cut back, 3 bases at V and 5 bases at J, with 13 bases in the middle. The germline V gene encodes CDR1 SEHNR and CDR2 FQNEAQ (reference sequence). The CDR3 spans 14 residues. In nucleotides, the CDR3 is TGTGCCAGCAGCTTGGGGGGGACACTTTATGGCTACACCTTC. It translates to CASSLGGTLYGYTF.

CDR3 protein: CASSGRSSNQPQHF. The CDR3 coding sequence is TGTGCCAGCAGTGGGAGGTCTAGCAATCAGCCCCAGCATTTT. This chain connects TRBV25-1 to TRBJ1-5; D is uncertain. The germline V gene has CDR1 MGHDK and CDR2 SYGVNS. Trimming pared 4 bases from V and 0 bases from J, leaving 7 bases between. The CDR3 is made up of 14 amino acids.

V and J are TRBV15 and TRBJ2-2, with 9 bases that match TRBD1. Germline CDR1 is LNHNV and CDR2 is YYDKDF (reference sequence). V lost 5 bases and J lost 9; bases outside the gene matches: 13. The CDR3 sequence is 16 residues long. The CDR3, as DNA: TGTGCCACCAGCTCACCGGGACAGGGATATTTCCGGGAGCTGTTTTTT. Its translation is CATSSPGQGYFRELFF.

The chain is built from TRBV10-3 and TRBJ1-1, with D tentatively TRBD1 (5 bases). Trimming took 10 bases from V and 5 from J, leaving 11 bases between them. This CDR3 spans 11 amino acids. The germline CDR1 and CDR2 sequences are ENHRY and SYGVKD. The CDR3 nucleotides read TGTGCCAGCAGGGAGGGGACTGAAGCTTTCTTT. Its translation: CASREGTEAFF.

The chain employs TRBV5-1 and TRBJ2-6, with 12 bases that match TRBD1. The germline CDR1 and CDR2 sequences are SGHRS and YFSETQ. V was pared by 6 bases and J by 2 bases, with 6 bases of the junction left unmatched. The CDR3 extends over 17 amino acids. The CDR3 coding sequence is TGCGCCAGCACCCATGGGACAGGGGGCCCTGGGGCCAACGTCCTGACTTTC. Its protein is CASTHGTGGPGANVLTF.

The chain carries TRBV4-1 and TRBJ2-1; 7 bases line up with TRBD1. V shed 1 base and J 6 bases; nucleotides not matched to a gene: 9. CDR1 and CDR2 (germline): MGHRA, YSYEKL. This CDR3 region has 16 residues. The CDR3 DNA follows: TGCGCCAGCAGCCAAGGTAACGACAGGGTCCCCAATGAGCAGTTCTTC. Translated, it gives CASSQGNDRVPNEQFF.

The gene calls are TRBV5-6 and TRBJ1-5; TRBD1 agrees at 8 bases. Germline V gives CDR1 SGHDT, CDR2 YYEEEE. Trimming removed 4 bases from V and 5 bases from J; junction bases left unmatched: 11. CDR3 length: 16 residues. The CDR3 region has the DNA TGTGCCAGCAGCCGAAGGACAGGGTGGATTGATCAGCCCCAGCATTTT. This codes for CASSRRTGWIDQPQHF.

This sequence joins TRBV4-1 and TRBJ1-2, with 9 bases that match TRBD1. V lost 3 bases and J lost 4; bases outside the gene matches: 12. The CDR3 is 17 residues long. Germline CDR1 MGHRA, CDR2 YSYEKL. CDR3 region: CASSQLQGAGGIYGYTF. CDR3 DNA sequence: TGCGCCAGCAGCCAGCTACAGGGGGCTGGTGGCATCTATGGCTACACCTTC.

V and J are TRBV5-1 and TRBJ2-1; 7 bases are a match to TRBD2. Germline CDR1 and CDR2: SGHRS and YFSETQ. The junction had 8 bases not matched to a gene; V was cut back by 6 bases and J by 2 bases. The CDR3 runs to 15 residues. The CDR3, as DNA: TGCGCCAGCATCCTAACGGGAGGAACCTACAATGAGCAGTTCTTC. Protein product: CASILTGGTYNEQFF.

The V and J genes are TRBV11-2 and TRBJ1-3; D gene uncertain. The CDR3 runs 10 residues. CDR1 is SGHAT and CDR2 is FQNNGV in the germline V gene. The CDR3 here is CGTGGNTIYF. The CDR3 DNA reads as TGTGGCACCGGTGGAAACACCATATATTTT.

The rearrangement joins TRBV7-2 to TRBJ2-2; TRBD1 is a possible D gene (5 bases). CDR1 is SGHTA and CDR2 is FQGNSA in the germline V gene. This CDR3 has 13 amino acids. Trimming took off 2 bases at V and 7 bases at J, with 8 bases between the two ends. CDR3 sequence (DNA): TGTGCCAGCAGCTTATCAGGGCTCGGGGAGCTGTTTTTT. Translating gives CASSLSGLGELFF.

This chain connects TRBV5-8 to TRBJ2-2; possibly TRBD2 for D (5 bases). Trimming removed 4 bases from V and 8 bases from J, with 18 bases in between. Germline CDR1 SGHTS, CDR2 YDEGEE. CDR3 length: 15 residues. For the CDR3, the DNA is TGTGCCAGCAGCGTGGGATCGGGGAGTCCTGGGGAGCTGTTTTTT. Its protein product is CASSVGSGSPGELFF.

The V and J genes are TRBV9 and TRBJ1-6; D gene unclear. The CDR3 has 14 amino acids. CDR1 and CDR2 (germline): SGDLS, YYNGEE. Trimming stripped 6 bases from V and 5 bases from J, with 12 bases between. DNA for the CDR3: TGTGCCAGCACCGAGGGCCCCGATAATTCACCCCTCCACTTT. Protein: CASTEGPDNSPLHF.

The rearrangement uses TRBV30 and TRBJ2-3; weak D call: TRBD1 (6 bases). V lost 3 bases and J lost 4, with 14 bases in between. CDR3 length: 14 residues. Per germline, CDR1 GTSNPN and CDR2 SVGIG (reference sequence). In nucleotides, the CDR3 is TGTGCCTGGAGAAACAGGGTGGGGGCAGATACGCAGTATTTT. It codes for CAWRNRVGADTQYF. Drawing the rest from reference TRBV30 and TRBJ2-3, the complete variable domain is SQTIHQWPATLVQPVGSPLSLECTVEGTSNPNLYWYRQAAGRGLQLLFYSVGIGQISSEVPQNLSASRPQDRQFILSSKKLLLSDSGFYLCAWRNRVGADTQYFGPGTRLTVL.

This chain links TRBV9 with TRBJ2-1; 9 bases agree with TRBD2. The germline V gene encodes CDR1 SGDLS and CDR2 YYNGEE. V lost 1 base to trimming and J lost 9 bases; unmatched junction nucleotides: 5. This CDR3 has 14 amino acids. CDR3 region: CASSVRLAASEQFF. CDR3 nucleotide sequence: TGTGCCAGCAGCGTACGACTAGCGGCTTCTGAGCAGTTCTTC.

This chain joins TRBV25-1 and TRBJ2-7, with D possibly TRBD2 on 5 matching bases. The CDR3 extends over 13 amino acids. Trimming left V 2 bases short and J 2 bases short, with 7 bases between. Germline-derived CDR1 and CDR2 are MGHDK and SYGVNS. CDR3 coding DNA: TGTGCCAGCAGTGAACCCGGGGCCTACGAGCAGTACTTC. Protein product: CASSEPGAYEQYF.

This rearrangement joins TRBV6-1 to TRBJ2-7, with 7 bases identical to TRBD1. Losses at the gene ends were 7 bases for V and 3 bases for J; bases not matched to a gene: 12. This CDR3 has 15 residues. Germline loops: CDR1 MNHNS, CDR2 SASEGT. CDR3 nucleotides: TGTGCCAGCACCCCGAAGGGGACAGCTGTCTACGAGCAGTACTTC. This sequence encodes CASTPKGTAVYEQYF.

The DNA of the CDR3 is TGTGCCAGTAGTATAGATCCCGGGAATGAGCAGTTCTTC. Protein product: CASSIDPGNEQFF. The V gene is TRBV19, the J gene TRBJ2-1, with D unclear. The V end was cut by 0 bases, the J end by 7 bases, with 7 bases between. The V gene's germline CDR1 is LNHDA and CDR2 SQIVND (reference sequence). The CDR3 loop spans 13 amino acids.

The chain joins TRBV19 to TRBJ2-1, with a tentative D call TRBD2 (6 bases). The V and J ends lost 7 bases and 10 bases respectively, with 11 bases between them. Germline CDR1 LNHDA, CDR2 SQIVND (reference sequence). There are 11 residues in the CDR3. The CDR3 is CASNLGLEQFF. DNA for the CDR3: TGTGCCAGTAATTTAGGACTAGAGCAGTTCTTC.

This chain uses TRBV10-1 with TRBJ2-1, with 8 bases that match TRBD1. The CDR3 has 15 residues. Germline loops: CDR1 WNHNN, CDR2 SYGVQD (reference sequence). The ends lost 3 bases at V and 5 bases at J; junction bases unmatched: 6. The CDR3 DNA sequence: TGCGCCAGCAGTGACCTAGGGACAGGAGACAATGAGCAGTTCTTC. This sequence encodes CASSDLGTGDNEQFF.

This clone was counted a few times. The chain is built from TRBV5-1 and TRBJ1-2; D is undetermined. V dropped 0 bases and J dropped 2 bases, with 8 bases sitting between them. Germline lookup yields CDR1 SGHRS and CDR2 YFSETQ. The CDR3 is 14 residues long. The CDR3 coding sequence is TGCGCCAGCAGCTTGGAATCAGTAAACTATGGCTACACCTTC. Translating it yields CASSLESVNYGYTF.

This chain joins TRBV6-1 and TRBJ2-7; 12 bases line up with TRBD1. The ends lost 4 bases at V and 5 bases at J; junction bases unmatched: 6. CDR3 length: 15 amino acids. Looked up from germline, CDR1 is MNHNS and CDR2 is SASEGT. CDR3 DNA: TGTGCCAGCAGTGCCCTGGGACAGGGGGCCGACGAGCAGTACTTC. As protein: CASSALGQGADEQYF.

The chain employs TRBV30 and TRBJ2-7; the D gene is possibly TRBD1 (5 bases). V dropped 4 bases and J dropped 2 bases, with 12 bases sitting between them. This CDR3 comprises 13 residues. Germline CDR1 GTSNPN, CDR2 SVGIG (reference sequence). The DNA of the CDR3 is TGTGCCTGGAACCAGGGCGCGGCCTACGAGCAGTACTTC. Amino acids: CAWNQGAAYEQYF.

V is TRBV5-4 and J is TRBJ2-7, with TRBD1 identical over 8 bases. The ends lost 3 bases at V and 4 bases at J; junction bases unmatched: 3. The CDR3 totals 13 residues. The V gene's germline CDR1 is SGHNT and CDR2 YYREEE (reference sequence). CDR3 coding DNA: TGTGCCAGCAGCTGGACAGGGAGTTACGAGCAGTACTTC. This encodes CASSWTGSYEQYF.

The chain employs TRBV6-6 and TRBJ1-5; 8 positions match TRBD1. Germline CDR1 and CDR2: MNHNY and SVGAGI (reference sequence). This CDR3 spans 15 amino acids. Losses at the gene ends were 5 bases for V and 2 bases for J; bases not matched to a gene: 5. CDR3 region: CASSPTDRGNQPQHF. CDR3 in DNA: TGTGCCAGCAGTCCGACGGACAGGGGCAATCAGCCCCAGCATTTT.

The chain couples TRBV6-1 to TRBJ1-2, with 9 bases aligning to TRBD1. V lost 3 bases to trimming and J lost 8 bases; unmatched junction nucleotides: 4. This CDR3 is built from 13 residues. Per germline, CDR1 MNHNS and CDR2 SASEGT. The CDR3: CASSEGQGKGYTF. The CDR3 DNA is TGTGCCAGCAGTGAGGGACAGGGAAAGGGCTACACCTTC.